Listed here is a single T cell receptor beta chain. The assay was immunoSEQ multiplex PCR, and TCRdb's table has in-frame clones only and misses some. The profile covers roughly 36,000 clones, with roughly 93% appearing a single time and 3.5% to 4.5% taken by the ten largest. The data were obtained in a study of T cell changes during pregnancy in multiple sclerosis. The ends were cut back, 10 bases at V and 4 bases at J, with 19 bases in the middle. This CDR3 has 15 residues. Germline V gives CDR1 MNHEY, CDR2 SVGAGI. This TCR came from a female donor in good health, enrolled as a control in a pregnancy study. This chain uses TRBV6-5 with TRBJ2-2; possibly TRBD2 for D (5 bases). The specimen comprised peripheral blood, sampled in the second trimester of pregnancy. In nucleotides, the CDR3 is TGTGCCATCTCCAAGGACTTCTTGGGCACCGGGGAGCTGTTTTTT. The encoded protein is CAISKDFLGTGELFF.